This T cell receptor beta chain was documented in a study of T cells after yellow fever vaccination. At the level of the study: Fractions low in cell number were prepared with SMART-Seq v4 Ultra Low Input. Study-wide results and limits: In post-booster samples, most primary-vaccination clones reappeared (about 97% CD4, roughly 89% CD8). Abundant contaminating clonotypes from the bulk population could appear in FACS-sorted repertoires.

V lost 5 bases and J 0 bases, leaving 10 bases between the germline ends. The length of the CDR3 is 14 residues. Per germline, CDR1 SGHTA and CDR2 FQGNSA. Details on this clonotype: Its target is not known.

Template switching by 5'RACE produced TCR cDNA, adding a universal primer site and UMIs. Each CDR3 protein gets one entry after TCRdb re-called the 5' RACE reads with MiXCR. This table has some 500,000 distinct CDR3 sequences, roughly 14% appearing once. This clonotype originated in a young man who received the YFV17D yellow fever vaccine. The chain recombines TRBV7-2 with TRBJ1-1; no definite D call. The sequencing here drew on PBMCs, taken on the day of the yellow fever booster vaccination. The chain's CDR3 is CASSARQMNTEAFF. The CDR3 nucleotides read TGTGCCAGCAGCGCTCGACAAATGAACACTGAAGCTTTCTTT.